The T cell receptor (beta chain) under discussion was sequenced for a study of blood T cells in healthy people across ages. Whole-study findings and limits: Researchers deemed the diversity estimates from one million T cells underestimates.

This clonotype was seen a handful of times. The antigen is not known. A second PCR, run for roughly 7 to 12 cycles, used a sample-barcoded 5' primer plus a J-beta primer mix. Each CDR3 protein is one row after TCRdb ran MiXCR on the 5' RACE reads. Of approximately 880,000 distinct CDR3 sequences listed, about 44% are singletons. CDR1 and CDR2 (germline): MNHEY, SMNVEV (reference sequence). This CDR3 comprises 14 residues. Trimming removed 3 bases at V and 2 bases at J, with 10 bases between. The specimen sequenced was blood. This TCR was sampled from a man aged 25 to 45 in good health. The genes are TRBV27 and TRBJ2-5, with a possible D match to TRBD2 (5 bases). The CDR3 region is CASSLLGAQETQYF. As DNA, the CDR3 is TGTGCCAGCAGTTTGTTGGGAGCGCAAGAGACCCAGTACTTC.